Reported below is one T cell receptor (beta chain). Losses at the gene ends were 3 bases for V and 4 bases for J; bases not matched to a gene: 11. CDR1 and CDR2 (germline): LGHDT, YNNKEL (reference sequence). This CDR3 contains 17 residues. The repertoire was sequenced with immunoSEQ multiplex PCR; TCRdb's copy has only in-frame clones and lacks some. This sample has about 290,000 clones; about 85% occur once, and the top ten carry around 3.9%. The record originates from a study of blood T cell repertoires in COVID-19. This receptor was obtained from a woman in her forties or fifties with active or convalescent COVID-19. The J gene is TRBJ2-1, the V gene TRBV3-1 (or the pseudogene TRBV3-2); TRBD2 agrees at 8 bases. Sequenced input: peripheral blood. The chain's CDR3 is CASSHPPHPGGYNEQFF. CDR3 sequence (DNA): TGTGCCAGCAGCCATCCGCCCCATCCGGGGGGGTACAATGAGCAGTTCTTC.